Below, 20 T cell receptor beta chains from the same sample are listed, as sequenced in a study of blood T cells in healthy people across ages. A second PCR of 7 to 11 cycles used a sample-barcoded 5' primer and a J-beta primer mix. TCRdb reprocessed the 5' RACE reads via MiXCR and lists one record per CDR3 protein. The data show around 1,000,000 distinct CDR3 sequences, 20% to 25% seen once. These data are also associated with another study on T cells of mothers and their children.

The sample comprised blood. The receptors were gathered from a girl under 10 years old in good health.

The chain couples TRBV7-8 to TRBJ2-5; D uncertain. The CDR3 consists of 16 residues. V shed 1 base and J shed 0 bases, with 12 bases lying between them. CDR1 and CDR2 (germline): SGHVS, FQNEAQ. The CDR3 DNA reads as TGTGCCAGCAGCTTAGGGCCCAGGTCGTACCAAGAGACCCAGTACTTC. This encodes CASSLGPRSYQETQYF.

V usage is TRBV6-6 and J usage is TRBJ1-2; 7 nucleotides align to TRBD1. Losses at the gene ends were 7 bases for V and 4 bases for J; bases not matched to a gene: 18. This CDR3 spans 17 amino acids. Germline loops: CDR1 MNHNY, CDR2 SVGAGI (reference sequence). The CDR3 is CASTNPLWTGLAYGYTF. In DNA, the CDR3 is TGTGCCAGCACCAATCCACTATGGACAGGACTGGCCTATGGCTACACCTTC.

CDR3 sequence reads: CASSLAGPYQGDGYTF. DNA for the CDR3: TGTGCCAGCAGCTTGGCGGGCCCTTACCAGGGAGATGGCTACACCTTC. The chain links TRBV5-4 to TRBJ1-2, with D possibly matching TRBD1 (5 bases). The CDR3 totals 16 residues. The ends were cut back, 0 bases at V and 6 bases at J, with 18 bases in the middle. Germline V gene sequence: CDR1 SGHNT, CDR2 YYREEE (reference sequence).

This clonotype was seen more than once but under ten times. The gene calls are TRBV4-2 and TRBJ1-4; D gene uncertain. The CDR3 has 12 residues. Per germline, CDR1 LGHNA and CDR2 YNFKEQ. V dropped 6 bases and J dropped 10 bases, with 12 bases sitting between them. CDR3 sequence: CASRAEDGKLFF. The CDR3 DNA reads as TGTGCCAGCAGGGCCGAGGATGGAAAACTGTTTTTT.

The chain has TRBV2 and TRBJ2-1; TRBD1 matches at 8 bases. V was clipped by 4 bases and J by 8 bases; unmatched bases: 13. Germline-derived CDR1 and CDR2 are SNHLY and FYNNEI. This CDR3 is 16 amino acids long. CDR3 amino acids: CASSGLTGGDVDEQFF. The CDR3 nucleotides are TGTGCCAGCAGTGGACTAACAGGGGGTGACGTGGATGAGCAGTTCTTC.

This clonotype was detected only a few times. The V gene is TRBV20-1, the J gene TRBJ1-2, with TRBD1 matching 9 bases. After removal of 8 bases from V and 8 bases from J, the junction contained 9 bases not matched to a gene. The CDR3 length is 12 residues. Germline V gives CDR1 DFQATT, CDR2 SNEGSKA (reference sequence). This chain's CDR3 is CSPPGTGLGYTF. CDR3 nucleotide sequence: TGCAGTCCCCCGGGGACAGGGTTAGGCTACACCTTC.

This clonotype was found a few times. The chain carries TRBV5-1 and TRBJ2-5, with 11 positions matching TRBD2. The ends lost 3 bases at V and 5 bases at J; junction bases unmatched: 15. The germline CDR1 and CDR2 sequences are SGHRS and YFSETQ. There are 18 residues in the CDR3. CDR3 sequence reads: CASSSGASGGPGGETQYF. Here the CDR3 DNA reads TGCGCCAGCAGCTCTGGGGCTAGCGGGGGGCCGGGTGGTGAGACCCAGTACTTC. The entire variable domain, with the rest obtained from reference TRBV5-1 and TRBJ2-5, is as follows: KAGVTQTPRYLIKTRGQQVTLSCSPISGHRSVSWYQQTPGQGLQFLFEYFSETQRNKGNFPGRFSGRQFSNSRSEMNVSTLELGDSALYLCASSSGASGGPGGETQYFGPGTRLLVL.

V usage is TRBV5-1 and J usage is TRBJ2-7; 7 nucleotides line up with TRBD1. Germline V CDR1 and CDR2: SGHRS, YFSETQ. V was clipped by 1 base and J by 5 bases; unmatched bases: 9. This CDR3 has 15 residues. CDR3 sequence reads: CASSLLGNQGDEQYF. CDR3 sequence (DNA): TGCGCCAGCAGCTTGTTGGGGAACCAGGGGGACGAGCAGTACTTC.

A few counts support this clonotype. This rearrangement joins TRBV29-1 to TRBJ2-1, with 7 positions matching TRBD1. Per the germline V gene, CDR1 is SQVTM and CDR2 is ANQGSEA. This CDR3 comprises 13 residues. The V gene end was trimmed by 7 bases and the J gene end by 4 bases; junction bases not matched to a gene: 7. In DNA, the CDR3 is TGCAGCGGAACAGGGGTATCATACAATGAGCAGTTCTTC. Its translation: CSGTGVSYNEQFF.

The CDR3 here is CASSLDRQKTYEQYF. The DNA for the CDR3 is TGTGCCAGCAGCTTAGATCGACAGAAGACTTACGAGCAGTACTTC. The rearrangement uses TRBV11-2 and TRBJ2-1; D may be TRBD1 (5 bases). TRBJ2-7 matches the DNA end more closely, so the J call is doubtful. The length of the CDR3 is 15 residues. Looked up from germline, CDR1 is SGHAT and CDR2 is FQNNGV.

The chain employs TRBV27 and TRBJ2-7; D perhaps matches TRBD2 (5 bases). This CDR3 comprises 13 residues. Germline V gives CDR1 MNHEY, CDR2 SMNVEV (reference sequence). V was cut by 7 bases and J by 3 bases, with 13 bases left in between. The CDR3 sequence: CASKGRGFYEQYF. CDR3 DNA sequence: TGTGCCAGCAAAGGACGAGGGTTCTACGAGCAGTACTTC.

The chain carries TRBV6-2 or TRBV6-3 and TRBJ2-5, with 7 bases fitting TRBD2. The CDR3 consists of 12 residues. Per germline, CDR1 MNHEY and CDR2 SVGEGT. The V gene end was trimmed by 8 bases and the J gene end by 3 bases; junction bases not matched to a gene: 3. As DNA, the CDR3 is TGTGCCAGCCACGGACTAGAAGAGACCCAGTACTTC. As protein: CASHGLEETQYF.

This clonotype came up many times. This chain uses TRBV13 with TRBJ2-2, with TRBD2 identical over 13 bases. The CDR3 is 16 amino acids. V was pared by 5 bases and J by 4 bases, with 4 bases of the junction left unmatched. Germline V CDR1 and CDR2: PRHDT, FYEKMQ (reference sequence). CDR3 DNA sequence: TGTGCCAGCAGCCTCGGACTAGCGGGAGTCACCGGGGAGCTGTTTTTT. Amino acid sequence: CASSLGLAGVTGELFF.

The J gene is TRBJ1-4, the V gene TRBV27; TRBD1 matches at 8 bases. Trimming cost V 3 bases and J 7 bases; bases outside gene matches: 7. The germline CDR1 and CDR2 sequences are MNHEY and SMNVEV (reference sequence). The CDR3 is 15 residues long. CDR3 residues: CASSFSRTGREKLFF. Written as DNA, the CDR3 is TGTGCCAGCAGTTTCTCCCGGACAGGGCGTGAAAAACTGTTTTTT.

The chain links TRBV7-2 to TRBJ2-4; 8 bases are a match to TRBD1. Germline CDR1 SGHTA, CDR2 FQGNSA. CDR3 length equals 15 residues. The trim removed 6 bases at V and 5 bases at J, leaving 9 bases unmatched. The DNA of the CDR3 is TGTGCCAGCAGTTTCACCGGGACAGGAGAAAACATTCAGTACTTC. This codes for CASSFTGTGENIQYF.

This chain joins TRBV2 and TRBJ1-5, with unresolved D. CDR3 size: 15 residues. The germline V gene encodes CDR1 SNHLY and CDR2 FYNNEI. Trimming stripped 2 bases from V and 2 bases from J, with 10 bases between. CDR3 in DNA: TGTGCCAGCAGTGAATCCCCTGGGGGCAATCAGCCCCAGCATTTT. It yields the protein CASSESPGGNQPQHF.

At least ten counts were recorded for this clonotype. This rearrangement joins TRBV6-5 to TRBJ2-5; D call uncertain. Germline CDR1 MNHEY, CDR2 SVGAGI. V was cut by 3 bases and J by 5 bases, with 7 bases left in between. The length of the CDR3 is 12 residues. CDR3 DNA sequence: TGTGCCAGCAGTTATAACGGGGAGACCCAGTACTTC. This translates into CASSYNGETQYF.

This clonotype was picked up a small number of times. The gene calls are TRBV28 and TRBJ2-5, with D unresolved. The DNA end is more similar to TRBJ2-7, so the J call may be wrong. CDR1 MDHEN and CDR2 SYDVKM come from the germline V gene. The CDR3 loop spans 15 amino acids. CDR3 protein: CASSLGSTATYEQYF. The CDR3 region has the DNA TGTGCCAGCAGTTTAGGTTCGACTGCCACCTACGAGCAGTACTTC.

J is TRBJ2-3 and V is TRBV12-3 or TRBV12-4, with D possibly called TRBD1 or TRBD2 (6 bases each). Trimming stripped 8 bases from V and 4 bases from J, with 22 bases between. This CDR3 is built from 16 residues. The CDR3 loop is CASYGGDPGVADTQYF. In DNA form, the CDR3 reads TGTGCCAGCTACGGGGGAGATCCAGGGGTGGCAGATACGCAGTATTTT.

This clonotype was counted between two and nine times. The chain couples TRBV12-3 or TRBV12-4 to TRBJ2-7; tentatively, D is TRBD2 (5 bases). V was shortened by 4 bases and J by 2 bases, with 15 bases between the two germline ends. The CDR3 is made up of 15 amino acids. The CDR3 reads CASSSEGFGPYEQYF. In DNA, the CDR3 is TGTGCCAGCAGTTCAGAGGGTTTCGGCCCCTACGAGCAGTACTTC.